This T cell receptor (beta chain) was captured by sequencing in a study of patients and donors after allogeneic stem cell transplantation. One entry per CDR3 protein, called by TCRdb with MiXCR from the RT-PCR reads. The data hold approximately 430,000 distinct CDR3 sequences, with 15% to 20% observed a single time. The sample holds a few counts of this clonotype. The receptor was isolated from a human donor who was either an allogeneic HSCT recipient or a stem cell or donor lymphocyte infusion donor (not recorded which). It is not recorded whose cells these are; they may come from a transplant donor. The sample consisted of blood, either unsorted or a sorted T cell fraction (not recorded which).

CDR3 loop: CASSSVTGNGQPQHF. The CDR3 coding sequence is TGTGCCAGCAGTTCCGTGACAGGGAATGGTCAGCCCCAGCATTTT. V usage is TRBV27 and J usage is TRBJ1-5, with TRBD1 matching 7 bases. The CDR3 length is 15 residues. V shed 4 bases and J 6 bases; nucleotides not matched to a gene: 9. Looked up from germline, CDR1 is MNHEY and CDR2 is SMNVEV (reference sequence).